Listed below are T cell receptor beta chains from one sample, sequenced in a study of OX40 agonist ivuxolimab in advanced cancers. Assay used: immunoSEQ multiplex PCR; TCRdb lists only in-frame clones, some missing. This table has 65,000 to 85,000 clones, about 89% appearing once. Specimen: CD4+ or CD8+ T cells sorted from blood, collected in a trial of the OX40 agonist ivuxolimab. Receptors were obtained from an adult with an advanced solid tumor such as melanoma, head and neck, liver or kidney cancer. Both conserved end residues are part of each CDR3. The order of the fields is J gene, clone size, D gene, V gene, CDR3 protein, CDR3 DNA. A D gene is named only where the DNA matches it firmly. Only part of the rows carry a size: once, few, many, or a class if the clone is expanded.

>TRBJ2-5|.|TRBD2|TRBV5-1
CASSTSGRAGETQYF
TGCGCCAGCAGCACCAGCGGGAGGGCGGGAGAGACCCAGTACTTC
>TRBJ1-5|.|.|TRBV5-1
CASSLNSGANQPQHF
TGCGCCAGCAGCTTGAACTCAGGGGCAAATCAGCCCCAGCATTTT
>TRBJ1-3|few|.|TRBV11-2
CASSLPGPSFGNTIYF
TGTGCCAGCAGCCTTCCGGGACCCAGCTTCGGAAACACCATATATTTT
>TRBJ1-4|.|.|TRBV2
CASRVGQANEKLFF
TGTGCCAGCCGTGTGGGGCAAGCTAATGAAAAACTGTTTTTT
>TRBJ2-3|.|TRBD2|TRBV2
CASSEWTSGRSTQYF
TGTGCCAGCAGTGAGTGGACTAGCGGGAGGAGTACGCAGTATTTT
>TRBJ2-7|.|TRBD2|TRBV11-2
CASRRQNTGGAEQYF
TGTGCCAGCAGACGGCAGAACACGGGGGGGGCCGAGCAGTACTTC
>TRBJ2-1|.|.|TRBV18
CASSPPRGGYDNEQFF
TGTGCCAGCTCACCTCCTCGTGGCGGGTACGACAATGAGCAGTTCTTC
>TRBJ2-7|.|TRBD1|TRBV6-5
CASRPPGQSFQYF
TGTGCCAGCAGACCACCGGGACAGAGTTTTCAGTACTTC
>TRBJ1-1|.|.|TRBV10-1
CASSEMGTKAFF
TGCGCCAGCAGTGAAATGGGAACAAAAGCTTTCTTT
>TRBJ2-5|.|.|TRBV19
CASSMSRGSAETQYF
TGTGCCAGTAGTATGTCTAGGGGTTCAGCAGAGACCCAGTACTTC
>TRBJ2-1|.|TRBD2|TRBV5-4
CASSPVGRGGRYEQFF
TGTGCCAGCAGCCCCGTTGGGCGGGGGGGTAGGTATGAGCAGTTCTTC
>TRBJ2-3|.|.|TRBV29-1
CSVDHQSDTQYF
TGCAGCGTTGATCACCAGTCAGATACGCAGTATTTT
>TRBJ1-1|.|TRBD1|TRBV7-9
CASSSQGGTEAFF
TGTGCCAGCAGCTCTCAGGGGGGAACTGAAGCTTTCTTT
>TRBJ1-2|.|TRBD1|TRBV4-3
CASSQGDSQGIYGYTF
TGCGCCAGCAGCCAAGGGGACAGTCAGGGGATTTATGGCTACACCTTC
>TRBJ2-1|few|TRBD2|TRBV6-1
CATRAGGLSNEQFF
TGTGCCACCAGAGCGGGAGGGCTCTCCAATGAGCAGTTCTTC
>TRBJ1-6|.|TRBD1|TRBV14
CASSQGQGLNSPLHF
TGTGCCAGCAGCCAAGGACAGGGTCTTAATTCACCCCTCCACTTT
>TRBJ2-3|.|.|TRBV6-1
CASQWGGDTQYF
TGTGCCAGTCAGTGGGGAGGAGATACGCAGTATTTT
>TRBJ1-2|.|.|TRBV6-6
CASSHPNAALGGYTF
TGTGCCAGCAGCCACCCGAACGCGGCCCTGGGGGGCTACACCTTC
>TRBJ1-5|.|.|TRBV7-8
CASSGPRQANQPQHF
TGTGCCAGCAGCGGTCCCCGACAGGCCAATCAGCCCCAGCATTTT
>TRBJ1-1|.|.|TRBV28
CASSPRDRWGTEAFF
TGTGCCAGCAGCCCCAGGGACCGCTGGGGCACTGAAGCTTTCTTT
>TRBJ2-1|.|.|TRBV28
CASSLLPNEQFF
TGTGCCAGCAGTTTACTTCCGAATGAGCAGTTCTTC
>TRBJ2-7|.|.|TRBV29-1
CSVEGWTDSHTYEQYF
TGCAGCGTTGAAGGCTGGACAGATTCACATACCTACGAGCAGTACTTC
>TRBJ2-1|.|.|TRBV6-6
CASSTTPGPQFF
TGTGCCAGCAGTACCACTCCGGGACCCCAGTTCTTC
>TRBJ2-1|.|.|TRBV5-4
CASSLVFTSANEQFF
TGTGCCAGCAGCTTGGTATTCACTTCGGCCAATGAGCAGTTCTTC
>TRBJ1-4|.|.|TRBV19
CASSTRGRGEKLFF
TGTGCCAGTAGTACACGGGGGCGGGGTGAAAAACTGTTTTTT
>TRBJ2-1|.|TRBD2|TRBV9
CASSLGASGGPREQFF
TGTGCCAGCAGCCTCGGGGCTAGCGGGGGGCCTAGGGAGCAGTTCTTC
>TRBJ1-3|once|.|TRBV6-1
CASTERAGNTIYF
TGTGCCAGCACCGAAAGGGCTGGAAACACCATATATTTT
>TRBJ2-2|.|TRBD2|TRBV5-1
CASSLTTSGVNTGELFF
TGCGCCAGCAGCTTGACGACTAGCGGGGTGAACACCGGGGAGCTGTTTTTT
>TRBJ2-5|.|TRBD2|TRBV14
CASSRGLRETQYF
TGTGCCAGCAGCCGGGGACTACGAGAGACCCAGTACTTC
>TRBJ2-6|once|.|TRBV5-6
CASSPLGEWSGANVLTF
TGTGCCAGCAGCCCCTTGGGGGAATGGTCTGGGGCCAACGTCCTGACTTTC
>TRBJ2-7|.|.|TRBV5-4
CASSLARVSSYEQYF
TGTGCCAGCAGCTTGGCCCGGGTTAGCTCCTACGAGCAGTACTTC
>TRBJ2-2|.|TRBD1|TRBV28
CASRGQGATGELFF
TGTGCCAGCAGAGGACAGGGGGCAACCGGGGAGCTGTTTTTT
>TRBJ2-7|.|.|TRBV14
CASSKALGPSSSYEQYF
TGTGCCAGCAGCAAAGCCCTGGGGCCCTCGAGCTCCTACGAGCAGTACTTC
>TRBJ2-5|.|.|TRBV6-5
CASSFGMRETQYF
TGTGCCAGCAGTTTCGGAATGCGGGAGACCCAGTACTTC
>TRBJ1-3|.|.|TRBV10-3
CAISRTELGNTIYF
TGTGCCATCAGCAGAACTGAATTAGGAAACACCATATATTTT
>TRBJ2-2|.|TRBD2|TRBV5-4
CASSLERGTGELFF
TGTGCCAGCAGCTTGGAGCGGGGGACCGGGGAGCTGTTTTTT
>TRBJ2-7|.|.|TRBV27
CASSLRAKSVTYEQYF
TGTGCCAGCAGTTTAAGGGCTAAATCAGTGACCTACGAGCAGTACTTC
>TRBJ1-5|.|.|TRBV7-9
CASSFSGSNQPQHF
TGTGCCAGCAGCTTTTCGGGTAGCAATCAGCCCCAGCATTTT
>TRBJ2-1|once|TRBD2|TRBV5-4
CASRPRLAGGHYNEQFF
TGTGCCAGCAGGCCGAGACTAGCGGGAGGGCACTACAATGAGCAGTTCTTC
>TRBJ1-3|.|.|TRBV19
CASSETVGNTIYF
TGTGCCAGTAGTGAAACGGTTGGAAACACCATATATTTT
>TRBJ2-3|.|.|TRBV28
CASSSIDTQYF
TGTGCCAGCAGTTCAATAGATACGCAGTATTTT
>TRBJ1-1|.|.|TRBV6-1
CASSINREAFF
TGTGCCAGCAGTATTAATCGAGAAGCTTTCTTT
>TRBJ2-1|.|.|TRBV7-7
CASSFQPGGEQFF
TGTGCTAGCAGCTTCCAGCCTGGTGGTGAGCAGTTCTTC
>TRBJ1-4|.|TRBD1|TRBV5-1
CASRRTGLNEKLFF
TGCGCCAGCAGAAGGACAGGGCTTAATGAAAAACTGTTTTTT
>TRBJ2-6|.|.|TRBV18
CASSSQGAGANVLTF
TGTGCCAGCTCTAGCCAGGGCGCTGGGGCCAACGTCCTGACTTTC
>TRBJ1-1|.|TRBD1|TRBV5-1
CASRQGIDTEAFF
TGCGCCAGCAGACAGGGGATCGACACTGAAGCTTTCTTT
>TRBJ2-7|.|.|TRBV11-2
CASSQYVSYEQYF
TGTGCCAGCAGCCAGTATGTCTCCTACGAGCAGTACTTC
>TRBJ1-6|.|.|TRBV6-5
CASSLSRDNSPLHF
TGTGCCAGCAGTTTATCCAGAGATAATTCACCCCTCCACTTT
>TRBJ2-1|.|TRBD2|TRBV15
CATSRKTTSGVGNEQFF
TGTGCCACCAGCAGAAAGACGACTAGCGGGGTCGGGAATGAGCAGTTCTTC
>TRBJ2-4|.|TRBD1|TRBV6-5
CASSADRGSGIQYF
TGTGCCAGCAGCGCCGACAGGGGGTCTGGCATTCAGTACTTC
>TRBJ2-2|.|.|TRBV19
CASSIAPNTGELFF
TGTGCCAGTAGTATCGCCCCGAACACCGGGGAGCTGTTTTTT
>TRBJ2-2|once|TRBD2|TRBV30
CAWSAGLAGVIGELFF
TGTGCCTGGAGTGCGGGTCTAGCGGGAGTGATCGGGGAGCTGTTTTTT
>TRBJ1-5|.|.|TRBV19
CASRRVGEANQPQHF
TGTGCCAGTCGAAGGGTCGGGGAGGCCAATCAGCCCCAGCATTTT